This T cell receptor (beta chain) was found in a study of PD-1 blockade in classical Hodgkin lymphoma. Study-level points and caveats: At C4D1, TCR diversity had climbed significantly for CD4+ cells, though not for CD8+ cells.

This CDR3 contains 12 residues. Trimming removed 7 bases from V and 6 bases from J, with 14 bases in between. Germline V gives CDR1 SGHRS, CDR2 YFSETQ. All the patients suffered relapse after autologous stem cell transplantation, and brentuximab vedotin exposure differed. Measured with immunoSEQ multiplex PCR; TCRdb has only the in-frame clones, and not every one. Of 19,000 or so clones detected, approximately 72% appear once; the ten largest clones hold 3.5% to 5%. Regarding this clone: Its target is not known.

The starting material was peripheral blood mononuclear cells (PBMCs), obtained at baseline. This receptor was identified in a human donor with classical Hodgkin lymphoma. The chain carries TRBV5-1 and TRBJ2-7; the D is unclear. The CDR3, as DNA: TGCGCCAGCCAGGTTGCCTTTGGCGAGCAGTACTTC. It specifies CASQVAFGEQYF.